The sequence of this T cell receptor (beta chain) was determined in a study of cytomegalovirus exposure and HLA in healthy donors. Findings and limits, study-wide: Presence/absence analyses assumed roughly uniform sequencing depth across donors. A later analysis linked a missense DCLRE1C variant to TCR beta V- and J-gene trimming.

On this clone: Its target is unknown.

The primer mix had 60 Vbeta and 13 Jbeta primers. The table came from immunoSEQ multiplex PCR; TCRdb's copy has only in-frame clones and leaves some out. Here the sample spans approximately 150,000 clones, approximately 80% being singletons. Germline-derived CDR1 and CDR2 are LNHNV and YYDKDF (reference sequence). The CDR3 consists of 19 residues. V lost 0 bases and J 1 base, leaving 21 bases between the germline ends. In nominal health when sampled, donors likely had unrecorded immune exposures nonetheless. This rearrangement joins TRBV15 to TRBJ1-2, with D possibly being TRBD1 (5 bases). The sequenced material came from PBMCs. The TCR originated in a woman aged 25-40 years in good health and CMV-seronegative. The CDR3 sequence: CATSRDPTLDSSINYGYTF. CDR3 DNA: TGTGCCACCAGCAGAGATCCCACCCTTGACAGTTCAATTAACTATGGCTACACCTTC.